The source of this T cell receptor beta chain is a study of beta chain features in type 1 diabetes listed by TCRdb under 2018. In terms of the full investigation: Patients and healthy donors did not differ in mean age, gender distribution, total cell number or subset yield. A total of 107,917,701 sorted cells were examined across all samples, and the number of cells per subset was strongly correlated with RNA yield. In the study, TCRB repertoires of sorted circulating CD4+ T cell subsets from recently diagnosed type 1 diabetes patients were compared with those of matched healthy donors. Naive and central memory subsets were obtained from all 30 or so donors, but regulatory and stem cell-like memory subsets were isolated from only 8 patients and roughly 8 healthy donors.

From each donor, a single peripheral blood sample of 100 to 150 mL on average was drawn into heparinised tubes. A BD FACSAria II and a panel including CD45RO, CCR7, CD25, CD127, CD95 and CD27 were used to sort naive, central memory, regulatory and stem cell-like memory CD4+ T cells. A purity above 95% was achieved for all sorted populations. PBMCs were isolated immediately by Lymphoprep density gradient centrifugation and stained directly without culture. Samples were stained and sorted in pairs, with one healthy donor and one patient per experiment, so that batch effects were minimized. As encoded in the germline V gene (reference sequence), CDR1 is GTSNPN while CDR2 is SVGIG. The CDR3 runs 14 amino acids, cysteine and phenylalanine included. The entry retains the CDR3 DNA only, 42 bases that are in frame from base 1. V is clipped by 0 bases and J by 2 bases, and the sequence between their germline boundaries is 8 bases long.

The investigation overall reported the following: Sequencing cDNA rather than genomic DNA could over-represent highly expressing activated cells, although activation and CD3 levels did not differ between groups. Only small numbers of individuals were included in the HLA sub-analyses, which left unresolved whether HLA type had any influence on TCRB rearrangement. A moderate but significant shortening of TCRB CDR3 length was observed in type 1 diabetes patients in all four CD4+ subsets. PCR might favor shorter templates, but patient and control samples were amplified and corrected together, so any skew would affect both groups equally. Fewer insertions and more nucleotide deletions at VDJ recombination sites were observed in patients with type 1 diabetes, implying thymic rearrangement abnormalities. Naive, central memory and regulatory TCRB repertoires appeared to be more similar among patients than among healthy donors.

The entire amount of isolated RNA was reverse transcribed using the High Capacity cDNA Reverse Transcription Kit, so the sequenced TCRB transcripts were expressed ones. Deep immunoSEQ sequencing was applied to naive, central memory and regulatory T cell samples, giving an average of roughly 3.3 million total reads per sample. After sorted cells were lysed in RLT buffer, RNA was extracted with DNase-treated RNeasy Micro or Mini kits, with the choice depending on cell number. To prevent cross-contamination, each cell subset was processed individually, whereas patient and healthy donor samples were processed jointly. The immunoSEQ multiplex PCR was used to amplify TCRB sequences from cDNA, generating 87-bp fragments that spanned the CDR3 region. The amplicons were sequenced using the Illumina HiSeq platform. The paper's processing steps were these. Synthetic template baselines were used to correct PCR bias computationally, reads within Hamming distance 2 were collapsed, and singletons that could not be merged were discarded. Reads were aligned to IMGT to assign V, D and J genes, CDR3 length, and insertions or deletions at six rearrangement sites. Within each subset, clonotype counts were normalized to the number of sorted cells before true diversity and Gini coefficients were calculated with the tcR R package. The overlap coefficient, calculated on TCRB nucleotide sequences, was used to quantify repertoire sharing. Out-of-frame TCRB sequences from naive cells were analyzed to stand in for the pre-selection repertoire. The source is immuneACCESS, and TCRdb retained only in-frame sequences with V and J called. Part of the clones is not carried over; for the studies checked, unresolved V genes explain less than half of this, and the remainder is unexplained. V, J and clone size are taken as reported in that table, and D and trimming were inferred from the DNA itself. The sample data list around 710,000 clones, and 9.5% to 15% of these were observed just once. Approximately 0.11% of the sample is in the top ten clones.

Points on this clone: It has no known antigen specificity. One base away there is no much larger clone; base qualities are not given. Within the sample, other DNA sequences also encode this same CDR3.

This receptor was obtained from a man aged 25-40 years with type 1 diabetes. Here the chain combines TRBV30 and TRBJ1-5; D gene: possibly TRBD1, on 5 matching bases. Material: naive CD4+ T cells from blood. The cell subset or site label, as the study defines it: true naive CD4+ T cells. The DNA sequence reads TGTGCCTGGAGTGTCGGGACTGGCAATCAGCCCCAGCATTTT. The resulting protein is CAWSVGTGNQPQHF.